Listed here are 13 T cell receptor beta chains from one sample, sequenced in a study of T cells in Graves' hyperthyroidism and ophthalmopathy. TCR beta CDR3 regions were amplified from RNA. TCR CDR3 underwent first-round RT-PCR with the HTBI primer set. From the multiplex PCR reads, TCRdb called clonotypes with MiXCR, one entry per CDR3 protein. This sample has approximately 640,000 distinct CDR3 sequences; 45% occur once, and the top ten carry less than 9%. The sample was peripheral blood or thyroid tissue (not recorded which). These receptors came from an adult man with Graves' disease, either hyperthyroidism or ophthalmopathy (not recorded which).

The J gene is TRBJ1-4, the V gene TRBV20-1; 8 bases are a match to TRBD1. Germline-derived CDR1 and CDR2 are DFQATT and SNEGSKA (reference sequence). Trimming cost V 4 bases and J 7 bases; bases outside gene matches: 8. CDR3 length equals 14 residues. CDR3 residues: CSATRQGLAEKLFF. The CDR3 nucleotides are TGCAGTGCTACACGACAGGGGTTAGCTGAAAAACTGTTTTTT.

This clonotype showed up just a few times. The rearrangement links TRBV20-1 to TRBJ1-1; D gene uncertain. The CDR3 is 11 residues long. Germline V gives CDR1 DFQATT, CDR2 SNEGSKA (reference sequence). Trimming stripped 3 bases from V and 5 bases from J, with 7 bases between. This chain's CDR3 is CSARLGTEAFF. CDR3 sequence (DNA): TGCAGTGCTAGGCTGGGAACTGAAGCTTTCTTT.

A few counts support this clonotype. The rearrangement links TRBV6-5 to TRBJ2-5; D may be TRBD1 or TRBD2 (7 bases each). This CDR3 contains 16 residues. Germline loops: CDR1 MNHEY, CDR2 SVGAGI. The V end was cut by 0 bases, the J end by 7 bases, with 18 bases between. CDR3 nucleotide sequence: TGTGCCAGCAGTTACTCGGGAGGGGGCCATATCGGGACCCAGTACTTC. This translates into CASSYSGGGHIGTQYF.

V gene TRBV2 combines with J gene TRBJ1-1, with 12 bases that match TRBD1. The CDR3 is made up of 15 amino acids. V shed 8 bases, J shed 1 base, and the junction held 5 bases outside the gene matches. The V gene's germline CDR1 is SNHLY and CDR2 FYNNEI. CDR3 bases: TGTGCCAGCCCGGGACAGGGGGCAAGGAACACTGAAGCTTTCTTT. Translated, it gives CASPGQGARNTEAFF.

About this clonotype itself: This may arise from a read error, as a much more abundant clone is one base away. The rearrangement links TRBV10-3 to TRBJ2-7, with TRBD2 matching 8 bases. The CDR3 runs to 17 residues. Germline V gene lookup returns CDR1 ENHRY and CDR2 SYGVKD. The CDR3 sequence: CAISETPGLAGGYEQCF. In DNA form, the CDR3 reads TGTGCCATCAGTGAGACACCAGGACTAGCCGGCGGCTACGAGCAGTGCTTC.

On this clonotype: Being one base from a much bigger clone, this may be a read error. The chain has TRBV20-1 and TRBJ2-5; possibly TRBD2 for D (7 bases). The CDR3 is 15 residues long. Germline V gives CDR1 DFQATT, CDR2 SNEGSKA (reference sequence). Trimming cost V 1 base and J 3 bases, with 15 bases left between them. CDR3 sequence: CSARVGRGAKETQYF. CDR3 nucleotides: TGCAGTGCTAGAGTTGGACGGGGGGCGAAAGAGACCCAGTACTTC.

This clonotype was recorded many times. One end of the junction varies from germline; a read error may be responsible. CDR3 in DNA: TGTGCCACCGGTGACAGTAGCAATCAGCCCCAGCATTTT. Its protein is CATGDSSNQPQHF. This rearrangement joins TRBV24-1 to TRBJ1-5; D perhaps matches TRBD1 (5 bases). Germline CDR1 reads KGHDR; CDR2 reads SFDVKD. This CDR3 region has 13 residues.

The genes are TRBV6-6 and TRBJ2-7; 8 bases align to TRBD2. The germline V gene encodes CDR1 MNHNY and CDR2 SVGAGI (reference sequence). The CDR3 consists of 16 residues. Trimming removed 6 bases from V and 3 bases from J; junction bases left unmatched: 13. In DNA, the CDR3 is TGTGCCAGCAGCTACCGAGGCGGGAGGCCAAACTACGAGCAGTACTTC. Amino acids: CASSYRGGRPNYEQYF.

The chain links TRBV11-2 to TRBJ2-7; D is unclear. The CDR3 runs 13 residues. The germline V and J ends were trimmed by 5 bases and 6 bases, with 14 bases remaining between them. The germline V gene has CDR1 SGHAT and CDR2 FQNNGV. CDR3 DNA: TGTGCCAGCAGCCAGACCAGAAGTCTCGAGCAGTACTTC. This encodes CASSQTRSLEQYF.

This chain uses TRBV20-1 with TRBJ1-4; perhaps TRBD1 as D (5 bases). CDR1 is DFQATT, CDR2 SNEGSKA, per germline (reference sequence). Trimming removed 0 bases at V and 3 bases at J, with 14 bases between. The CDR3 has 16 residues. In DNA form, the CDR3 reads TGCAGTGCTAGAGATCGGTACAGGAGGGCTAATGAAAAACTGTTTTTT. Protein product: CSARDRYRRANEKLFF.

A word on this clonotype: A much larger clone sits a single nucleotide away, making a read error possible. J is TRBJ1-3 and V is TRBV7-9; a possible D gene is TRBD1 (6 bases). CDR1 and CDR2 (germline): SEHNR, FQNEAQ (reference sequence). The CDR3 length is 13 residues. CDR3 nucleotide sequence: TGTGGCAGCAGCACAGGGAAAGGAAACACCATATATTTT. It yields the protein CGSSTGKGNTIYF.

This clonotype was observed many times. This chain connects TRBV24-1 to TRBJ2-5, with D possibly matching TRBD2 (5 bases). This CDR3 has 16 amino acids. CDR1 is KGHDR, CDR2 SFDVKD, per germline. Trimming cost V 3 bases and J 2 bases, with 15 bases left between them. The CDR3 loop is CATSDPRTGWQETQYF. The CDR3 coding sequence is TGTGCCACCAGTGATCCTAGGACGGGGTGGCAAGAGACCCAGTACTTC.

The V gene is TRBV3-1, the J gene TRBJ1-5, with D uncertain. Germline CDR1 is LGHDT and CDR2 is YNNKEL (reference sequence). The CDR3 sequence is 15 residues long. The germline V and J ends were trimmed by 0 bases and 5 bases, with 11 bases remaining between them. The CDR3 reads CASSQDVGQHQPQHF. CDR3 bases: TGTGCCAGCAGCCAAGATGTTGGGCAGCATCAGCCCCAGCATTTT. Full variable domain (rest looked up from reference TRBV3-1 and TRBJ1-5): DTAVSQTPKYLVTQMGNDKSIKCEQNLGHDTMYWYKQDSKKFLKIMFSYNNKELIINETVPNRFSPKSPDKAHLNLHINSLELGDSAVYFCASSQDVGQHQPQHFGDGTRLSIL.